This T cell receptor beta chain emerged from a study of CD8+ T cells in alopecia areata. Study-level results: Possibly as an HLA-related effect, TCR sharing across patients appeared less clear than in mice.

Extracted from the samples, RNA was reverse transcribed into cDNA to serve as the sequencing template. Produced via immunoSEQ multiplex PCR; TCRdb's table is partial and in-frame only. This table has around 150,000 clones, 65% appearing once. V gave up 2 bases and J gave up 3 bases; unmatched junction bases: 4. Germline V gene sequence: CDR1 MNHEY, CDR2 SVGAGI. There are 15 residues in the CDR3. This sample's treatment: oral pan-JAK inhibitor, 5-10 mg twice daily. Worth noting for this clone: Its antigen is not identified.

The sequencing here drew on CD4+ T cells sorted from blood, taken at week 4, from a patient treated with tofacitinib. The origin of this receptor is a human donor with alopecia areata. The gene calls are TRBV6-5 and TRBJ2-7, with 10 bases that match TRBD1. CDR3 in amino acids: CASSYTGTGDYEQYF. CDR3 sequence (DNA): TGTGCCAGCAGTTACACCGGGACAGGGGACTACGAGCAGTACTTC.